The subject of this entry is one TCR beta chain. As yet, its antigen is unknown. The data were taken from a study of CD4 T cells in relation to SARS-CoV-2 and coronaviruses. V lost 0 bases, J lost 6 bases, and 8 bases lay in between. CDR1 and CDR2 (germline): SGHNT, YYREEE (reference sequence). CDR3 length: 13 amino acids. The protocol was immunoSEQ multiplex PCR, while the TCRdb copy is restricted to in-frame clones and leaves out a portion. Found here are 15,000 to 20,000 clones, approximately 80% of them singletons; the top ten hold around a quarter. Unexposed donor CD4+ T cells date from about 2011-2018, before the COVID-19 pandemic. The cells were cultured for around ten days before CD4+ T cells were isolated.

Sequencing input: CD4+ T cells from PBMCs, cultured in vitro. The rearrangement uses TRBV5-4 and TRBJ2-3; the D is unclear. This TCR derives from a human donor in good health. The CDR3 protein is CASSLAGRDTQYF. The CDR3 nucleotides read TGTGCCAGCAGCTTGGCGGGCCGCGATACGCAGTATTTT.